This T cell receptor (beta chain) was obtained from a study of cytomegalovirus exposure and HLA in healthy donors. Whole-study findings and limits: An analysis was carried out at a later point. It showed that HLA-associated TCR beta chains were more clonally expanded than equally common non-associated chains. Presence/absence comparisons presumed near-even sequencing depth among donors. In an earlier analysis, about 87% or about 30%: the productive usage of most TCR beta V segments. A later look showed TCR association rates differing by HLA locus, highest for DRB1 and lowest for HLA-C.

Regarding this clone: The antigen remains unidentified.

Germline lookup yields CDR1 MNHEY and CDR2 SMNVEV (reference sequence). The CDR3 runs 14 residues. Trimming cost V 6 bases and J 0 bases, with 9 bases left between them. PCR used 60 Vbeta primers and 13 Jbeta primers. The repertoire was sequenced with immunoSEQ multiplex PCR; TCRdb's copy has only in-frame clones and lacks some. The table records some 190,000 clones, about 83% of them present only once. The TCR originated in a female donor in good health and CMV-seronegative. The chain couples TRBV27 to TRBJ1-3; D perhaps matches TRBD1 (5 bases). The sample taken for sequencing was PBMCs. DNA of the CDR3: TGTGCCAGCAGAGACAGTTTCTCTGGAAACACCATATATTTT. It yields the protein CASRDSFSGNTIYF.